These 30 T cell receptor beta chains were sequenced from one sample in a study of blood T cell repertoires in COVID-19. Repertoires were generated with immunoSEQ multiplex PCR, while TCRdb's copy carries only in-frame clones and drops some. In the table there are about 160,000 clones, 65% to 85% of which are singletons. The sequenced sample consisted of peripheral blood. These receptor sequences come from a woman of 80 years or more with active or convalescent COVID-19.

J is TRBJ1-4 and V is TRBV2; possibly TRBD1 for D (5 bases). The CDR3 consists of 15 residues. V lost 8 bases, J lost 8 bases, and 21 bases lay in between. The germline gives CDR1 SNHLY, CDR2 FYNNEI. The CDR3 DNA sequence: TGTGCCAGCCAAAGGCTGGGGGGATCGTGGGAAAAACTGTTTTTT. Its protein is CASQRLGGSWEKLFF.

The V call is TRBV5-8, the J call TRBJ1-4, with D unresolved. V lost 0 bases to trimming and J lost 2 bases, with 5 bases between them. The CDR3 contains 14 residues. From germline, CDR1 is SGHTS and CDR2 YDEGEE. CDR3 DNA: TGTGCCAGCAGCTTGGGGCAGACTAATGAAAAACTGTTTTTT. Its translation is CASSLGQTNEKLFF.

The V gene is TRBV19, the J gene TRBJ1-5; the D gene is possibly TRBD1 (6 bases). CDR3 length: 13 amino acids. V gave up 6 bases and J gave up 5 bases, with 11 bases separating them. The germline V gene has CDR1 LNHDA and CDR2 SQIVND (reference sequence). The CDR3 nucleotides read TGTGCCAGTAGACAGGGCTGGGATCAGCCCCAGCATTTT. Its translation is CASRQGWDQPQHF.

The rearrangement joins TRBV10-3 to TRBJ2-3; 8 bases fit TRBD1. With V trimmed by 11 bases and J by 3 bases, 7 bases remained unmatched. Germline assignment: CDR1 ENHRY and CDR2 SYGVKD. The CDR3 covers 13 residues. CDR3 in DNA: TGTGCCGCCACCACAGGGGGGACAGATACGCAGTATTTT. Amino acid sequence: CAATTGGTDTQYF.

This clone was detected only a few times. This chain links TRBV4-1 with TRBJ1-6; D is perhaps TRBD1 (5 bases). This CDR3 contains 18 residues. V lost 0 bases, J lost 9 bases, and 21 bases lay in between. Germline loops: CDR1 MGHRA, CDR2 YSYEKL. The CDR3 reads CASSQDGQTTAFGSPLHF. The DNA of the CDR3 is TGCGCCAGCAGCCAAGATGGGCAGACGACAGCCTTTGGTTCACCCCTCCACTTT.

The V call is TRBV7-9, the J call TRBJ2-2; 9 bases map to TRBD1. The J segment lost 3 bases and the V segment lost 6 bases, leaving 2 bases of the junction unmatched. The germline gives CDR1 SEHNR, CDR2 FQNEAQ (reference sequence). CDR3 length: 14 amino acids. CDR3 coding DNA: TGTGCCAGCAGACGGGACAGGGACACCGGGGAGCTGTTTTTT. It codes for CASRRDRDTGELFF.

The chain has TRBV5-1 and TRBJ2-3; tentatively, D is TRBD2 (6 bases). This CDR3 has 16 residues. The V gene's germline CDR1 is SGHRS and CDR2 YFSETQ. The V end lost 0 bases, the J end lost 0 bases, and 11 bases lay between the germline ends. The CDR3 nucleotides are TGCGCCAGCAGCTTGGTTGCGGGGACTAGCACAGATACGCAGTATTTT. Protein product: CASSLVAGTSTDTQYF.

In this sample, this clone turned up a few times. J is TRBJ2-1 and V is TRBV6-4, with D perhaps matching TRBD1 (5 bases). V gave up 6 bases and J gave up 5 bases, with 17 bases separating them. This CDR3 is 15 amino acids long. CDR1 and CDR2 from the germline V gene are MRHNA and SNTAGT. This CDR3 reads CASSPLGAGHNEQFF. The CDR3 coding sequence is TGTGCCAGCAGCCCACTTGGGGCAGGGCACAATGAGCAGTTCTTC.

CDR3 DNA sequence: TGCAGCGGAACTCAGGGTAGGGAGACCCAGTACTTC. Translating it yields CSGTQGRETQYF. This chain links TRBV29-1 with TRBJ2-5; a possible D gene is TRBD1 (5 bases). CDR1 is SQVTM, CDR2 ANQGSEA, per germline. The CDR3 length is 12 residues. Trimming stripped 7 bases from V and 5 bases from J, with 14 bases between.

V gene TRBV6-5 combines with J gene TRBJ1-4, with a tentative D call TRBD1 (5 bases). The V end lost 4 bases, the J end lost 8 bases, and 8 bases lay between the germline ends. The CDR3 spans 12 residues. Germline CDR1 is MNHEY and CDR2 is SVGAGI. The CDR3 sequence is CASSSSGEKLFF. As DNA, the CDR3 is TGTGCCAGCAGTTCGTCAGGGGAAAAACTGTTTTTT.

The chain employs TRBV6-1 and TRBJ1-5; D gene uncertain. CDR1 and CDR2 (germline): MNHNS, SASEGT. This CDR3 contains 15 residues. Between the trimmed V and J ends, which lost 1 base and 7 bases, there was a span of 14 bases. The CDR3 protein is CASSEVAAGGQPQHF. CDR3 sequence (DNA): TGTGCCAGCAGTGAAGTGGCGGCAGGAGGCCAGCCCCAGCATTTT.

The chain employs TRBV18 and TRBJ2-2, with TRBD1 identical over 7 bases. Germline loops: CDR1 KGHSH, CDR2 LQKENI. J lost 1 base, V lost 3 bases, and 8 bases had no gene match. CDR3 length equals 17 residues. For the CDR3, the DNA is TGTGCCAGCTCACCTAACCGGGACAGCCTGAACACCGGGGAGCTGTTTTTT. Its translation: CASSPNRDSLNTGELFF.

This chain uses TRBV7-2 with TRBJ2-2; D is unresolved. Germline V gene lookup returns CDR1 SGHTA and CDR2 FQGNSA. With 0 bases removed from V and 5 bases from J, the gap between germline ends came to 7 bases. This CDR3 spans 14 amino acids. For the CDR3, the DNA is TGTGCCAGCAGCTTAGCGCCCGGGACCGGGGAGCTGTTTTTT. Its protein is CASSLAPGTGELFF.

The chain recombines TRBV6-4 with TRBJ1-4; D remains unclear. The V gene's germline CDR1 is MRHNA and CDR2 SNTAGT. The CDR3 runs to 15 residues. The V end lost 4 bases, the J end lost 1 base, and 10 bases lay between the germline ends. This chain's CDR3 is CASSVRTGTNEKLFF. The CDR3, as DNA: TGTGCCAGCAGTGTCCGAACTGGAACTAATGAAAAACTGTTTTTT.

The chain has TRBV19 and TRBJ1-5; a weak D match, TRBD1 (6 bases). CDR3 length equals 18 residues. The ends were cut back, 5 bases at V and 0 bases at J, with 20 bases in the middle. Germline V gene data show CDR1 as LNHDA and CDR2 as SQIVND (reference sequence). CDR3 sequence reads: CASSQSYGQRYSNQPQHF. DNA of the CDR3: TGTGCCAGTAGTCAGAGTTACGGACAGCGGTATAGCAATCAGCCCCAGCATTTT.

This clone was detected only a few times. CDR3 sequence: CASSQEGGQGSNQPQHF. CDR3 DNA sequence: TGCGCCAGCAGCCAAGAAGGTGGACAGGGTAGCAATCAGCCCCAGCATTTT. The gene calls are TRBV4-1 and TRBJ1-5; 8 bases align to TRBD1. V shed 0 bases, J shed 0 bases, and the junction held 4 bases outside the gene matches. This CDR3 has 17 residues. Germline V gene data show CDR1 as MGHRA and CDR2 as YSYEKL.

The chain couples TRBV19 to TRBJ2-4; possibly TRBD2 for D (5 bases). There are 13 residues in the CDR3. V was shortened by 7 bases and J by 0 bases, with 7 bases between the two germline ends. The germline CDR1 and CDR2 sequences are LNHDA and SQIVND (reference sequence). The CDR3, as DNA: TGTGCCAGTACCGGACTAGCCAAAAACATTCAGTACTTC. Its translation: CASTGLAKNIQYF.

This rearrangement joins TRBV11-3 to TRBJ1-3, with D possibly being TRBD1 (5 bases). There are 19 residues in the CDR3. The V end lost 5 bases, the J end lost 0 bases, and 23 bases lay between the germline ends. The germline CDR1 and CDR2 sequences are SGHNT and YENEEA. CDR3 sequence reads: CASSNGGDFSESSGNTIYF. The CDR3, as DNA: TGTGCCAGCAGCAACGGGGGGGACTTCTCGGAAAGCTCTGGAAACACCATATATTTT.

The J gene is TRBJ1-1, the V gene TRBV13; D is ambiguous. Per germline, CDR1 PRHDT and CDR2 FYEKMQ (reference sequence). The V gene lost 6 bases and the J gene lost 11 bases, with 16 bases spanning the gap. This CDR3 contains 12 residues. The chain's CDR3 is CASREPTSAAFF. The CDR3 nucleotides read TGTGCCAGCAGGGAGCCCACCTCAGCGGCTTTCTTT.

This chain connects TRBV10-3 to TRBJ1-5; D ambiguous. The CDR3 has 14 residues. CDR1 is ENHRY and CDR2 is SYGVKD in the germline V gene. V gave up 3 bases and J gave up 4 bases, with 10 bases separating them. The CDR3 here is CAISEGGVNQPQHF. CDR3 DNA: TGTGCCATCAGTGAAGGCGGTGTAAATCAGCCCCAGCATTTT.

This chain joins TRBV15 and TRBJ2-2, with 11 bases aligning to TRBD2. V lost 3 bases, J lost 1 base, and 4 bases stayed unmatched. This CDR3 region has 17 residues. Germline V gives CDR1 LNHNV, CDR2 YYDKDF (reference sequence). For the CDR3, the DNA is TGTGCCACCAGCAGCTCAACTAGCGGGGGGAACACCGGGGAGCTGTTTTTT. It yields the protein CATSSSTSGGNTGELFF. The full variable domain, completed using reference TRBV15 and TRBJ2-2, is DAMVIQNPRYQVTQFGKPVTLSCSQTLNHNVMYWYQQKSSQAPKLLFHYYDKDFNNEADTPDNFQSRRPNTSFCFLDIRSPGLGDTAMYLCATSSSTSGGNTGELFFGEGSRLTVL.

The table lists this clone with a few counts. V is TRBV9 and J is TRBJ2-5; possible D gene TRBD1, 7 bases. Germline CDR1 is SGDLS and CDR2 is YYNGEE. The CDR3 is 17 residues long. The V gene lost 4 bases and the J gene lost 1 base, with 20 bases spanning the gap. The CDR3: CASSTSGGGGLQETQYF. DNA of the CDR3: TGTGCCAGCAGCACCAGCGGAGGGGGCGGACTCCAAGAGACCCAGTACTTC.

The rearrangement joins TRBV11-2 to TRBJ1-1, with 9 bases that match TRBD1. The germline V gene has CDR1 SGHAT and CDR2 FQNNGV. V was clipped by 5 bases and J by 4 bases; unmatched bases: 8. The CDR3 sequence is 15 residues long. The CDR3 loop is CASSIDRGFSTEAFF. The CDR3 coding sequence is TGTGCCAGCAGCATCGACAGGGGGTTTAGCACTGAAGCTTTCTTT.

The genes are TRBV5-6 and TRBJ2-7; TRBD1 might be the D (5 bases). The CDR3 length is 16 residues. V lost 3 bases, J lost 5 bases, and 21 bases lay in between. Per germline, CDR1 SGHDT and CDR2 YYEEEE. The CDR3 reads CASSSIDSLTRNEQYF. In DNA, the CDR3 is TGTGCCAGCAGCTCCATTGACAGCCTTACACGCAACGAGCAGTACTTC.

CDR3 protein: CASSIGRGPNYGYTF. The CDR3 bases are TGTGCCAGTAGTATAGGGCGGGGACCTAACTATGGCTACACCTTC. The chain recombines TRBV19 with TRBJ1-2; tentatively, D is TRBD1 (5 bases). Trimming took 1 base from V and 0 from J, leaving 9 bases between them. The CDR3 spans 15 residues. Per the germline V gene, CDR1 is LNHDA and CDR2 is SQIVND (reference sequence).

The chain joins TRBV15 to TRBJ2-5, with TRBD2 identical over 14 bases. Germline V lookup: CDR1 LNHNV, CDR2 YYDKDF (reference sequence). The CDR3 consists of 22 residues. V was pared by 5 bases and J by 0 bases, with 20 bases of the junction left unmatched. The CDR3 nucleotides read TGTGCCACCAGCCCAGACCCAACCGGGACTAGCGGGGGCCAACATAACCAAGAGACCCAGTACTTC. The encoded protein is CATSPDPTGTSGGQHNQETQYF.

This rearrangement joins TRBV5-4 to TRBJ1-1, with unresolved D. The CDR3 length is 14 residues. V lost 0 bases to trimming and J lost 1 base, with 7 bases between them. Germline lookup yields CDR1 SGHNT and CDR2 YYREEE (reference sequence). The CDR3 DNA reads TGTGCCAGCAGCTTGGCTCAGAAGAACACTGAAGCTTTCTTT. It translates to CASSLAQKNTEAFF.

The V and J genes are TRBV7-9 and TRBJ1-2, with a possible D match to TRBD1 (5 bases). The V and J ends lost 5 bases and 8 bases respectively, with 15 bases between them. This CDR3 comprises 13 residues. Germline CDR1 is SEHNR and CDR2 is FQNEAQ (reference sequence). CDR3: CASSDYQGQGYTF. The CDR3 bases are TGTGCCAGCAGCGATTACCAGGGTCAGGGCTACACCTTC.

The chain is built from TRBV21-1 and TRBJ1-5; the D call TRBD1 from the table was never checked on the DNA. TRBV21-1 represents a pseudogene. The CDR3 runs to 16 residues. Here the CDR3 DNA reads TGTGCCAGCAGCTCCACCCGGGACAGTCTCGATCAGCCCCAGCATTTT. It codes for CASSSTRDSLDQPQHF.

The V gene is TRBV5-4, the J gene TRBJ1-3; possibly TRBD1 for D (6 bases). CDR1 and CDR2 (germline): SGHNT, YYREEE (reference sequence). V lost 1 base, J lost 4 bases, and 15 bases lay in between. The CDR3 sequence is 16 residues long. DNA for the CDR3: TGTGCCAGCAGCTTGCGGGGGGCAGTGGGAGGAAACACCATATATTTT. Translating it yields CASSLRGAVGGNTIYF.